The sequence of this T cell receptor (beta chain) was determined in a study of T-cell reconstitution after alpha-beta-depleted transplantation in children. Per germline, CDR1 MDHEN and CDR2 SYDVKM. The CDR3 consists of 15 residues. V dropped 6 bases and J dropped 3 bases, with 17 bases sitting between them. A TCRbeta library incorporating unique molecular identifiers was prepared. TCRdb independently ran MiXCR on the PCR reads; one entry per CDR3 protein. The table records some 200,000 distinct CDR3 sequences, roughly 15% of them present only once. This clonotype was seen many times. The chain has TRBV28 and TRBJ1-2; TRBD1 might be the D (6 bases). The sequence was collected from a human donor who donated a stem cell graft to a child with acute lymphoblastic leukemia. This material consisted of PBMCs from the stem cell graft donor, taken from the stem cell graft. In DNA, the CDR3 is TGTGCCAGCAGAAATACACGGGGGGCTCACTATGGCTACACCTTC. It is translated as CASRNTRGAHYGYTF.